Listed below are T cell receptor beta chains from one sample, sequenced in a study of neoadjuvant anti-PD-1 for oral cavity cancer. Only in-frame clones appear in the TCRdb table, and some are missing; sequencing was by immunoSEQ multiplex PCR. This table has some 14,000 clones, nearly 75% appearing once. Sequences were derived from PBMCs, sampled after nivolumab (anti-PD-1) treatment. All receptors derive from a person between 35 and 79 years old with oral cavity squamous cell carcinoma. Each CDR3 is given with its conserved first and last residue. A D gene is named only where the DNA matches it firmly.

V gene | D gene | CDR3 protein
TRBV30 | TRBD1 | CAWISRTGPGYTF
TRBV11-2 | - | CASSLIMNRGLEQYF
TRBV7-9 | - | CASSAGFRDTGELFF
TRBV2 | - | CASSEALHLAGSDEQYF
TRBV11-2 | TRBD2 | CASSPSLAGEQETQYF
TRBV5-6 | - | CASSLDREGFYGYTF
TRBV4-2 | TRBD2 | CASSQGGLAGSTDTQYF
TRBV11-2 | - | CASSLAFGNEQFF
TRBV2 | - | CASQAGYGNQPQHF
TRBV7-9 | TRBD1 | CASSLLGQGYGYTF
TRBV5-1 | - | CASSLGQGNEKLFF
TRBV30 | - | CAWSVTENTEAFF
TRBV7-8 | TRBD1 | CASSSRTGPTNSPLHF
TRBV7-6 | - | CASSSLQGLGTEAFF
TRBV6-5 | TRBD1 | CASTQGQGRDEAFF
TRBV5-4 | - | CASSLGGSNQPQHF
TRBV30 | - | CAWSIRVGDYEQYF
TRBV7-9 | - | CASSPRGNEQYF
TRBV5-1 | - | CASSLAGEKRFGEQFF
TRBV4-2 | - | CASSQGRTENEKLFF
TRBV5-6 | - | CASSLLLGETQYF
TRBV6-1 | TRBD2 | CAVSSGGSRETQYF
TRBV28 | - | CASRLSLTGGPTDTQYF
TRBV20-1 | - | CSAEGRDKQYF
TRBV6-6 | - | CASRLQENYGYTF
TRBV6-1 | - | CASSSGAADQETQYF
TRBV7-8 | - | CASSLAPLASYNEQFF
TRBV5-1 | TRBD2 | CASSLTSRPNEQFF
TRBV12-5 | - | CASGPPWGTDTQYF
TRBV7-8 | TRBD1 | CASTGQGWNTEAFF
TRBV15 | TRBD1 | CATGRGHSGANVLTF
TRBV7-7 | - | CASSLDWQETQYF
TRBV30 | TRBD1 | CAWTLRTGVYEQYF
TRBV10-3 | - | CAIRARGPLSGNTIYF
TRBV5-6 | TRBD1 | CASSAGQGNEKLFF
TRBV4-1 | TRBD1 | CASSQGTAGKAFF
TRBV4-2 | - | CASSQAQGDNYGYTF
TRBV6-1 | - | CASKVAEYNEQFF
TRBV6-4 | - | CASSDQGVGELFF
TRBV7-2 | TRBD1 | CASSSPGTGWRNTEAFF
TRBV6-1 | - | CASSDHRLYGYTF